This entry concerns a single T cell receptor beta chain. The clone's antigen remains unknown. Base qualities were left out, and no much larger clone turns up one base away. The library was built by means of the immunoSEQ multiplex PCR assay. TCRdb obtained this table from immuneACCESS and retained in-frame rearrangements with V and J assigned. These tables miss some clones; where compared with another copy, unresolved V genes account for less than half of the shortfall, and the remainder is unexplained. This sample is represented by about 32,000 clones; roughly 87% of them were singletons. The top ten clonotypes cover roughly 5.1% of the sample. This entry belongs to a study of T cell changes during pregnancy in multiple sclerosis (dated by TCRdb to between 2018 and 2021). Turning to the overall study: Changes in the T cell repertoire over the course of pregnancy were examined in this study in women with multiple sclerosis.

The CDR1 and CDR2 encoded by the germline V gene (reference sequence) are LNHNV and YYDKDF. At the junction V is shortened by 0 bases and J by 2 bases, with 13 bases in between. Taken from cysteine to phenylalanine, the CDR3 has 17 residues. CDR3 DNA only is kept here, 51 bases in frame from base 1. This TCR was recovered from a female donor with multiple sclerosis, enrolled in a pregnancy study. Sequencing used CD8+ T cells from peripheral blood mononuclear cells, obtained in the first trimester of pregnancy. The chain couples TRBV15 to TRBJ2-2; the D segment could be TRBD2, given 6 matching bases. The bases are TGTGCCACCAGCAGAGATCGGGTAGCGGTTAACACCGGGGAGCTGTTTTTT. This sequence encodes CATSRDRVAVNTGELFF.